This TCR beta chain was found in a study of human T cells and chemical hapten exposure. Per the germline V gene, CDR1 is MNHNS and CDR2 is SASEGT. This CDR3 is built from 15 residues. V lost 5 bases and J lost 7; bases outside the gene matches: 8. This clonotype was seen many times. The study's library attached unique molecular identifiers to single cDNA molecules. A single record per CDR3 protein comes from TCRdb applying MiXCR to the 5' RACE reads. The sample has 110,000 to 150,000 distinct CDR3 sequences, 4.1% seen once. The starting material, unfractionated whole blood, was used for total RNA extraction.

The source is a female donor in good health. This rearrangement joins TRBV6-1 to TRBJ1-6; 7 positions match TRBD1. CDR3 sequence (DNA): TGTGCCAGCAGTTATAACAGGGGTCGGAATTCACCCCTCCACTTT. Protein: CASSYNRGRNSPLHF.